Listed here is a single T cell receptor beta chain. Antigen unknown. V was trimmed by 5 bases and J by 4 bases, leaving 8 bases between them. The germline CDR1 and CDR2 sequences are DFQATT and SNEGSKA (reference sequence). CDR3 size: 11 residues. This sample was included in a study of immune cell composition in non-small cell lung cancer. Produced via immunoSEQ multiplex PCR; TCRdb's table is partial and in-frame only. The table records roughly 14,000 clones, about 69% of them present only once. General study points: Tumour TCR-beta clonality was not significantly tied to smoking pack-years.

The receptor was derived from a human donor with non-small cell lung cancer. The chain couples TRBV20-1 to TRBJ2-5; D possibly corresponds to TRBD1 (6 bases). Input material: lung tumor tissue. For the CDR3, the DNA is TGCAGTGCTTGGACAGTAGAGACCCAGTACTTC. This encodes CSAWTVETQYF.